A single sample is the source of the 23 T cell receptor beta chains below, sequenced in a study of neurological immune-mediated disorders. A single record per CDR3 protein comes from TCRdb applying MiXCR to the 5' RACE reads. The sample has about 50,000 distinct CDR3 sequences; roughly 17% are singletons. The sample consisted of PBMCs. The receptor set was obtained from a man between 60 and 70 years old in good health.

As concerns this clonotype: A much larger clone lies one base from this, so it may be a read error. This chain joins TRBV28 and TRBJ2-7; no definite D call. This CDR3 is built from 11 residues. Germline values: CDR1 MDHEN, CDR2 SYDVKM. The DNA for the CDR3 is TGTGTCAGCAGTGGCATCTACGAGCAGTACTTC. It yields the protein CVSSGIYEQYF.

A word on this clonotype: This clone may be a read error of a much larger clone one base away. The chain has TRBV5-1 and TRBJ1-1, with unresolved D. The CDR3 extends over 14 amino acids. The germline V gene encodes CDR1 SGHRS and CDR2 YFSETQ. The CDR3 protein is CASTLEEVNTEAFF. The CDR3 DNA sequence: TGCGCCAGCACCTTGGAGGAGGTGAACACTGAAGCTTTCTTT. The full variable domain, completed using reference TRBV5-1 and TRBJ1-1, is KAGVTQTPRYLIKTRGQQVTLSCSPISGHRSVSWYQQTPGQGLQFLFEYFSETQRNKGNFPGRFSGRQFSNSRSEMNVSTLELGDSALYLCASTLEEVNTEAFFGQGTRLTVV.

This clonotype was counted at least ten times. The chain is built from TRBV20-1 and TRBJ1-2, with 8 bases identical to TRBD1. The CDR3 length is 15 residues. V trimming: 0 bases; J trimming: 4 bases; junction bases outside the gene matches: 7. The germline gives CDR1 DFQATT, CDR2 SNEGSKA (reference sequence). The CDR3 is CSARDQTGDGYGYTF. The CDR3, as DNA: TGCAGTGCTAGAGACCAGACAGGGGACGGCTATGGCTACACCTTC.

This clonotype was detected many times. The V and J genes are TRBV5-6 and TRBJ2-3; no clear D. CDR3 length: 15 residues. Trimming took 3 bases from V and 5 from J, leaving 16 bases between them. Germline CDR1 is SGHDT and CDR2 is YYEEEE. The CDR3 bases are TGTGCCAGCAGCTCCCGGGCCTTTTCGGGAGATACGCAGTATTTT. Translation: CASSSRAFSGDTQYF.

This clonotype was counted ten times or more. CDR3 amino acids: CASSLSNQGHQPQHF. CDR3 coding DNA: TGTGCCAGCAGTTTATCGAACCAGGGCCATCAGCCCCAGCATTTT. The chain employs TRBV27 and TRBJ1-5, with D possibly TRBD1 on 5 matching bases. The CDR3 runs 15 residues. Germline values: CDR1 MNHEY, CDR2 SMNVEV (reference sequence). The ends were cut back, 0 bases at V and 5 bases at J, with 11 bases in the middle.

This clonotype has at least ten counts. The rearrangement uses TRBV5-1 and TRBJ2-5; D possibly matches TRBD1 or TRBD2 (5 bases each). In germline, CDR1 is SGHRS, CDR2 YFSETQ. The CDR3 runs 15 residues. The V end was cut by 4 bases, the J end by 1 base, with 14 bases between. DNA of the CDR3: TGCGCCAGCAGCGATTTAACCGGGACCCAAGAGACCCAGTACTTC. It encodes CASSDLTGTQETQYF.

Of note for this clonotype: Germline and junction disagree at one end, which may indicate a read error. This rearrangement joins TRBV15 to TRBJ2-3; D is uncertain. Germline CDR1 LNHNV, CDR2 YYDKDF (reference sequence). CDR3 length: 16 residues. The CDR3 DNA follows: TGTGCCACCAGCAGAGTCGGCCAGTCCCCCGGAGATACGCTGTATTTT. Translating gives CATSRVGQSPGDTLYF. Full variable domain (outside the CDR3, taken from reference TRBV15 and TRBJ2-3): DAMVIQNPRYQVTQFGKPVTLSCSQTLNHNVMYWYQQKSSQAPKLLFHYYDKDFNNEADTPDNFQSRRPNTSFCFLDIRSPGLGDTAMYLCATSRVGQSPGDTLYFGPGTRLTVL.

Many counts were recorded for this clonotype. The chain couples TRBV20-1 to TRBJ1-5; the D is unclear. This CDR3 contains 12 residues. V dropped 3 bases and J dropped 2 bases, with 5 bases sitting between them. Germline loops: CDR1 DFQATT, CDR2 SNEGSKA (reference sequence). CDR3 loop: CSASTGNQPQHF. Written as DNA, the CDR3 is TGCAGTGCTAGCACAGGCAATCAGCCCCAGCATTTT.

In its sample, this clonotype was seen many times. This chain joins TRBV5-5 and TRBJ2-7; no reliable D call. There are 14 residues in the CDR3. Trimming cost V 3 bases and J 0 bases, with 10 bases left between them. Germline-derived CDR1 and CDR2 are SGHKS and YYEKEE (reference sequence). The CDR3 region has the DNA TGTGCCAGCAGCTGGGATATTAGCTCCTACGAGCAGTACTTC. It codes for CASSWDISSYEQYF.

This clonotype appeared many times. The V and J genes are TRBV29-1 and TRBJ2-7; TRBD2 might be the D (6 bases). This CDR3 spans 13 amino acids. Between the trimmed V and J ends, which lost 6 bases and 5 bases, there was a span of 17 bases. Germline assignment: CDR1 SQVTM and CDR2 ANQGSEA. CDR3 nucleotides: TGCAGCGTCCGGGCTAGCGAAGTAAACGAGCAGTACTTC. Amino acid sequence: CSVRASEVNEQYF.

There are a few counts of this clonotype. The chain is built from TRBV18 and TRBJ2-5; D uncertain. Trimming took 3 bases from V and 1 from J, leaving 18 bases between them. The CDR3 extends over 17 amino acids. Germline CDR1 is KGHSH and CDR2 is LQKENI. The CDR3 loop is CASSPPKVVGTQETQYF. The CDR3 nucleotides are TGTGCCAGCTCACCTCCGAAGGTTGTGGGAACCCAAGAGACCCAGTACTTC.

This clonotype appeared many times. The CDR3 DNA is TGTGCCAGCAGCTTTGGGGGGAAAAACACTGAAGCTTTCTTT. Its protein product is CASSFGGKNTEAFF. This chain links TRBV7-6 with TRBJ1-1, with D perhaps TRBD1 (5 bases). Germline assignment: CDR1 SGHVS and CDR2 FNYEAQ. The CDR3 runs to 14 residues. Trimming left V 3 bases short and J 2 bases short, with 10 bases between.

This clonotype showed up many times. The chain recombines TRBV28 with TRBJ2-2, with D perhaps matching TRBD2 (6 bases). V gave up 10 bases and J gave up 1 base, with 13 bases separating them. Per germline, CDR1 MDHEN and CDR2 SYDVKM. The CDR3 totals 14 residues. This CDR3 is CAILSGLNTGELFF. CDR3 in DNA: TGTGCCATTCTGAGCGGGTTGAACACCGGGGAGCTGTTTTTT.

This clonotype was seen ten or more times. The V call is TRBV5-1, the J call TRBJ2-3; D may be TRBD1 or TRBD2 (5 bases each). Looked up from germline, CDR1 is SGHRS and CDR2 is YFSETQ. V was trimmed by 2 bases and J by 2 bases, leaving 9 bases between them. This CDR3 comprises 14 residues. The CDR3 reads CASSFGTITDTQYF. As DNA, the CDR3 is TGCGCCAGCAGCTTCGGGACGATCACAGATACGCAGTATTTT.

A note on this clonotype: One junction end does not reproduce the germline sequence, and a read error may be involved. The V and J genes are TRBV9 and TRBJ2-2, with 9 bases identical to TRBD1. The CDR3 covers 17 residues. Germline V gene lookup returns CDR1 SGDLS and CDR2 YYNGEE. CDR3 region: CASIVAPGQGGTGDLFF. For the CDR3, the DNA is TGTGCCAGCATCGTAGCCCCGGGACAGGGAGGTACCGGGGACCTGTTTTTT.

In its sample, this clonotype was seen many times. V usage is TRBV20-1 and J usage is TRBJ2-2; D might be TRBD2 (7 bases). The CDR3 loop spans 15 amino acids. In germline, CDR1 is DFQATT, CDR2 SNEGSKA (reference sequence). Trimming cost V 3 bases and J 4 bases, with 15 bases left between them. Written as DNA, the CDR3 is TGCAGTGCTAGTGAGCAGGGAGGGGGCACCGGGGAGCTGTTTTTT. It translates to CSASEQGGGTGELFF.

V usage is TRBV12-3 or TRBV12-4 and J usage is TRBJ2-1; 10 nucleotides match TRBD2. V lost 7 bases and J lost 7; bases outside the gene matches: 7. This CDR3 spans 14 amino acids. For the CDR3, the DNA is TGTGCCAGCACCGAGCGGGAGGGAATGAATGAGCAGTTCTTC. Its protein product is CASTEREGMNEQFF.

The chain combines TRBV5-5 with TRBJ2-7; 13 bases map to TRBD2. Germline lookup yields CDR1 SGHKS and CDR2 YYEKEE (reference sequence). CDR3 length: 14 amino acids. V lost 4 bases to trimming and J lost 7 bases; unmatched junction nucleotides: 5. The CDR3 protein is CASSGGTSGTEQYF. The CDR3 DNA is TGTGCCAGCAGCGGGGGGACTAGCGGGACTGAGCAGTACTTC.

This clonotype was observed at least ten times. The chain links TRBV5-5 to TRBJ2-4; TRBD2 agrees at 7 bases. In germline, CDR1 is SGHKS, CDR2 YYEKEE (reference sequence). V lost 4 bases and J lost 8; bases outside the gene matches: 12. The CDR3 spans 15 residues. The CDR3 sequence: CASSLDGGSTDIQYF. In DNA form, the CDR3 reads TGTGCCAGCAGCCTCGACGGCGGGAGCACGGACATTCAGTACTTC.

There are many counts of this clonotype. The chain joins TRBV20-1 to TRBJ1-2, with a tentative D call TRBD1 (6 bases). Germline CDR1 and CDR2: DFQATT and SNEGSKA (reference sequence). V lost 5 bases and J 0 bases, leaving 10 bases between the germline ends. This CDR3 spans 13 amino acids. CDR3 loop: CSAQGLPNYGYTF. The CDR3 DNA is TGCAGTGCTCAGGGGCTGCCTAACTATGGCTACACCTTC.

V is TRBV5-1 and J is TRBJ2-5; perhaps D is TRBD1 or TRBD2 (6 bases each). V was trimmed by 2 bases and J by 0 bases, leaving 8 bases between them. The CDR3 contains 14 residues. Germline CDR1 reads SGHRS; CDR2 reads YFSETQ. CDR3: CASSLGGYQETQYF. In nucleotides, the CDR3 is TGCGCCAGCAGCTTAGGGGGGTACCAAGAGACCCAGTACTTC.

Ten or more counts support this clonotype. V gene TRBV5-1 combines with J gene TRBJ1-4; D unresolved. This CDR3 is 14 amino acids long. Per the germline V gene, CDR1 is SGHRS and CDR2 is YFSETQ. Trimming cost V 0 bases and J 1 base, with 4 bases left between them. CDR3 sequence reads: CASSLEGTNEKLFF. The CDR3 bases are TGCGCCAGCAGCTTGGAGGGAACTAATGAAAAACTGTTTTTT.

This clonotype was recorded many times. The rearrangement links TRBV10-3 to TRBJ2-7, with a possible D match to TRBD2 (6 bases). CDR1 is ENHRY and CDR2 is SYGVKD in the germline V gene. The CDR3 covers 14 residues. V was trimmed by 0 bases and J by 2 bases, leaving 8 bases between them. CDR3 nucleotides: TGTGCCATCAGTGAGTCGGGACTCCCCTACGAGCAGTACTTC. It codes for CAISESGLPYEQYF.